The rows below give T cell receptor beta chains drawn from one sample of a study of blood T cell repertoires in COVID-19. Clones were sequenced by immunoSEQ multiplex PCR, and TCRdb holds only the in-frame ones, with some missing. The sample shows around 160,000 clones, approximately 87% of them seen only once. The sequencing input was peripheral blood. These receptors all come from an elderly man with acute or convalescent COVID-19. Each CDR3 is given with its conserved first and last residue. The order of the fields is D gene, clone size, V gene, J gene, CDR3 protein, CDR3 DNA. The D gene is left open where the match is weak. Where a row states a size, it is once, few, many or the class of an expanded clone; other rows omit it.

>TRBD2|-|TRBV19|TRBJ2-2
CASSIQAGGRTGELFF
TGTGCCAGTAGTATTCAAGCGGGAGGGCGAACCGGGGAGCTGTTTTTT
>-|-|TRBV6-5|TRBJ1-5
CASSRAGQPQHF
TGTGCCAGTTCCAGGGCTGGTCAGCCCCAGCATTTT
>-|few|TRBV19|TRBJ1-2
CASRDTNYGYTF
TGTGCCAGTAGGGACACAAACTATGGCTACACCTTC
>-|-|TRBV5-5|TRBJ2-1
CASSLEWQGWNEQFF
TGTGCCAGCAGCTTGGAATGGCAGGGGTGGAATGAGCAGTTCTTC
>TRBD1|few|TRBV28|TRBJ1-1
CASSETNRGWGTEAFF
TGTGCCAGCAGCGAGACTAACAGGGGCTGGGGAACTGAAGCTTTCTTT
>-|-|TRBV18|TRBJ2-7
CASSRADYYEQYF
TGTGCCAGCTCACGGGCAGATTACTACGAGCAGTACTTC
>-|-|TRBV2|TRBJ1-2
CASSEQGYGYTF
TGTGCCAGCAGTGAGCAGGGATATGGCTACACCTTC
>-|-|TRBV21-1|TRBJ1-2
CASSNLNRDPPGYTF
TGTGCCAGCAGCAATCTGAACAGGGATCCTCCTGGCTACACCTTC
>-|-|TRBV2|TRBJ2-5
CASSGLVGQETQYF
TGTGCCAGCAGTGGACTAGTCGGACAAGAGACCCAGTACTTC
>-|-|TRBV14|TRBJ1-6
CASSQDIAGDSPLHF
TGTGCCAGCAGCCAAGATATCGCAGGGGATTCACCCCTCCACTTT
>TRBD2|-|TRBV6-1|TRBJ2-1
CASSESNTSGQFF
TGTGCCAGCAGTGAAAGTAACACTAGCGGGCAGTTCTTC
>-|-|TRBV3-1/TRBV3-2|TRBJ2-7
CASSRTETQIGEQYF
TGTGCCAGCAGCCGGACTGAGACACAGATAGGCGAGCAGTACTTC
>-|-|TRBV25-1|TRBJ1-1
CATEDWNYGEAFF
TGTGCTACTGAGGACTGGAACTACGGCGAAGCTTTCTTT
>TRBD1|-|TRBV3-1/TRBV3-2|TRBJ1-2
CASSSSQGRGVYGYTF
TGTGCCAGCAGCTCCTCACAGGGGAGAGGGGTCTATGGCTACACCTTC
>TRBD1|few|TRBV7-8|TRBJ2-7
CASSLVIQGASEQYF
TGTGCCAGCAGCTTAGTTATCCAGGGGGCGTCCGAGCAGTACTTC
>-|-|TRBV28|TRBJ1-5
CARREGDRESNQPQHF
TGTGCCAGAAGGGAAGGGGACCGGGAGAGCAATCAGCCCCAGCATTTT
>-|-|TRBV7-2|TRBJ2-7
CASSLDNYEQYF
TGTGCCAGCAGCTTAGACAACTACGAGCAGTACTTC
>TRBD1|-|TRBV19|TRBJ2-5
CASSITSGGHETQYF
TGTGCCAGTAGTATTACCTCAGGGGGCCACGAGACCCAGTACTTC
>TRBD1|-|TRBV3-1/TRBV3-2|TRBJ1-3
CASRSPGGEGNTIYF
TGTGCCAGCAGAAGCCCAGGGGGCGAAGGAAACACCATATATTTT
>TRBD1|few|TRBV29-1|TRBJ2-7
CSAWARSQGDYEQYF
TGCAGCGCTTGGGCCCGAAGTCAGGGGGACTACGAGCAGTACTTC
>TRBD1|-|TRBV27|TRBJ2-7
CASSILLSGGPYEQYF
TGTGCCAGCAGTATATTACTATCAGGGGGCCCCTACGAGCAGTACTTC
>TRBD1|-|TRBV28|TRBJ1-4
CASSSQGAGTEKLFF
TGTGCCAGCAGTTCCCAGGGGGCTGGCACCGAAAAACTGTTTTTT
>-|-|TRBV5-1|TRBJ1-6
CASSLGARGVPLHF
TGCGCCAGCAGCTTGGGGGCCCGCGGGGTCCCCCTCCACTTT
>TRBD2|once|TRBV28|TRBJ2-2
CATKLASGSTGELFF
TGTGCCACCAAACTAGCGAGCGGGAGCACCGGGGAGCTGTTTTTT
>-|-|TRBV3-1/TRBV3-2|TRBJ2-7
CASSQVSGFAYEQYF
TGTGCCAGCAGCCAAGTCTCAGGGTTCGCTTACGAGCAGTACTTC
>TRBD1|-|TRBV2|TRBJ2-7
CASSGTGGVGEQYF
TGTGCCAGCAGTGGTACAGGGGGCGTGGGGGAGCAGTACTTC
>-|-|TRBV6-4|TRBJ2-1
CASSYGALNYNEQFF
TGTGCCAGCAGTTATGGGGCACTTAACTACAATGAGCAGTTCTTC
>TRBD1|-|TRBV6-1|TRBJ1-5
CASSERQGGQPQHF
TGTGCCAGCAGTGAAAGACAGGGTGGGCAGCCCCAGCATTTT
>TRBD1|once|TRBV5-1|TRBJ1-4
CASSLDRGDEKLFF
TGCGCCAGCAGCTTGGACAGGGGTGATGAAAAACTGTTTTTT
>-|-|TRBV6-5|TRBJ1-2
CASSLDSRRVYGYTF
TGTGCCAGCAGTTTGGACTCAAGGCGGGTCTATGGCTACACCTTC
>TRBD1|once|TRBV9|TRBJ2-5
CASSPGDRALETQYF
TGTGCCAGCAGCCCTGGGGACAGGGCCTTAGAGACCCAGTACTTC
>-|-|TRBV3-1/TRBV3-2|TRBJ1-1
CASKLIGGTEAFF
TGTGCCAGCAAACTAATAGGGGGCACTGAAGCTTTCTTT
>-|-|TRBV4-1|TRBJ2-1
CASTPSRLGEQFF
TGCGCCAGCACCCCCTCTAGGCTTGGTGAGCAGTTCTTC
>-|-|TRBV6-5|TRBJ1-1
CASRRLNTEAFF
TGTGCCAGCAGGCGTTTGAACACTGAAGCTTTCTTT
>-|once|TRBV3-1/TRBV3-2|TRBJ2-3
CASSPTEFSTDTQYF
TGTGCCAGCAGCCCGACGGAGTTTAGCACAGATACGCAGTATTTT
>-|few|TRBV18|TRBJ1-6
CASSPTGGTSYNSPLHF
TGTGCCAGCTCACCGACCGGAGGGACCTCCTATAATTCACCCCTCCACTTT
>TRBD1|-|TRBV6-1|TRBJ1-6
CASSDPTGSSYNSPLHF
TGTGCCAGCAGTGATCCGACAGGGAGCTCCTATAATTCACCCCTCCACTTT
>TRBD1|-|TRBV7-2|TRBJ1-2
CASSPGGSYVSGYTF
TGTGCCAGCAGCCCAGGGGGCTCTTATGTCAGTGGCTACACCTTC
>TRBD2|few|TRBV6-7|TRBJ2-7
CASSQPGLAGWGSYEQYF
TGTGCCAGCAGTCAGCCGGGACTAGCGGGGTGGGGTTCCTACGAGCAGTACTTC
>TRBD1|many|TRBV10-1|TRBJ2-7
CASSRDRVGEQYF
TGCGCCAGCAGCCGGGACAGGGTGGGCGAGCAGTACTTC
>-|-|TRBV19|TRBJ2-1
CASSIRERASYNEQFF
TGTGCCAGTAGTATTAGGGAGCGGGCCTCCTACAATGAGCAGTTCTTC
>TRBD1|-|TRBV5-4|TRBJ2-5
CASSSRTGREETQYF
TGTGCCAGCAGCTCGCGGACAGGGCGGGAAGAGACCCAGTACTTC
>TRBD2|once|TRBV27|TRBJ2-3
CASSQPGGLAGGRRTDTQYF
TGTGCCAGCAGTCAACCTGGAGGACTAGCGGGGGGCCGACGCACAGATACGCAGTATTTT
>TRBD1|-|TRBV3-1/TRBV3-2|TRBJ1-2
CASSQDRGSGYTF
TGTGCCAGCAGCCAAGACAGGGGGTCTGGCTACACCTTC
>TRBD1|-|TRBV5-8|TRBJ1-5
CASSLDRGTSQPQHF
TGTGCCAGCAGCCTGGACAGGGGAACAAGTCAGCCCCAGCATTTT
>TRBD1|-|TRBV2|TRBJ2-2
CASTLGQGVTGELFF
TGTGCCAGCACTCTAGGACAGGGGGTCACCGGGGAGCTGTTTTTT
>TRBD1|few|TRBV2|TRBJ1-5
CASRTQGATNQPQHF
TGTGCCAGCAGAACGCAGGGGGCTACCAATCAGCCCCAGCATTTT
>-|-|TRBV30|TRBJ1-2
CAWRVSDGDYGYTF
TGTGCCTGGAGGGTTTCGGACGGGGACTATGGCTACACCTTC
>-|-|TRBV7-2|TRBJ1-6
CASGGSSYNSPLHF
TGTGCCAGCGGCGGAAGCTCCTATAATTCACCCCTCCACTTT
>TRBD1|few|TRBV28|TRBJ1-4
CASSSPTGGDEKLFF
TGTGCCAGCAGTTCTCCAACAGGGGGCGATGAAAAACTGTTTTTT
>-|once|TRBV21-1|TRBJ1-4
CASNRTGNEKLFF
TGTGCCAGCAACAGGACAGGAAATGAAAAACTGTTTTTT
>-|few|TRBV10-3|TRBJ2-1
CAISTDNEQFF
TGTGCCATCAGTACGGACAATGAGCAGTTCTTC
>-|-|TRBV5-6|TRBJ1-4
CASSLGDGNEKLFF
TGTGCCAGCAGCTTAGGGGATGGCAATGAAAAACTGTTTTTT
>TRBD2|-|TRBV4-2|TRBJ2-3
CASRRSSGGTDTQYF
TGTGCCAGCAGGCGATCCAGCGGGGGGACAGATACGCAGTATTTT
>-|few|TRBV28|TRBJ2-1
CASSAMGAESYNEQFF
TGTGCCAGCAGTGCGATGGGGGCGGAGTCCTACAATGAGCAGTTCTTC
>-|-|TRBV14|TRBJ2-3
CASSQELSRDTQYF
TGTGCCAGCAGCCAGGAACTATCCAGAGATACGCAGTATTTT